This TCR beta chain was sequenced in a study of T-cell memory formation after mild COVID-19. Study findings and constraints: CD4+ contracting clones lay mainly in CM and EM, CD8+ ones in EMRA.

The germline CDR1 and CDR2 sequences are SEHNR and FQNEAQ (reference sequence). This CDR3 has 12 amino acids. Deletions cut 5 bases from V and 4 bases from J, with 8 bases between. TCRdb processed the 5' RACE reads anew with MiXCR; each CDR3 protein has one entry. Among 250,000 to 300,000 distinct CDR3 sequences, about a sixth were seen once, and the ten largest hold over 20%. Turning to this clonotype: The target antigen is unknown.

Source material: PBMCs or a T cell subset sorted from them (not recorded which). The sequence came from a man between 18 and 29 years old who had mild COVID-19 (a few samples of this study predate the infection). Cell type and time point are not known. The V and J genes are TRBV7-9 and TRBJ1-2; D is ambiguous. This CDR3 reads CASSPDRYGYTF. The DNA of the CDR3 is TGTGCCAGCAGCCCGGACCGCTATGGCTACACCTTC.